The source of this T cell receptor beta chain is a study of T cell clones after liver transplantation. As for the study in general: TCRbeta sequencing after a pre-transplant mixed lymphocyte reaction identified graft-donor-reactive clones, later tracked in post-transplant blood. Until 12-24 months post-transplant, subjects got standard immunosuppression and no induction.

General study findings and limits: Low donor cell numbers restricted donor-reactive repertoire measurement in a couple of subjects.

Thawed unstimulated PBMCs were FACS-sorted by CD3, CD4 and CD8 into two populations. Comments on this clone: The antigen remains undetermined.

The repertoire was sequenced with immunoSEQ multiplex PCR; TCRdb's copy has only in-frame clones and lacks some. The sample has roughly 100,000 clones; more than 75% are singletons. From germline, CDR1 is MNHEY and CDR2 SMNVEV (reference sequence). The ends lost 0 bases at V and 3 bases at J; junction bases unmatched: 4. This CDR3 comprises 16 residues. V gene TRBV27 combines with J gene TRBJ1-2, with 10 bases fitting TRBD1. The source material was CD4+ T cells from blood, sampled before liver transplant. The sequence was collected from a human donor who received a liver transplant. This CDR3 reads CASSLSGTGADYGYTF. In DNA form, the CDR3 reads TGTGCCAGCAGTTTATCCGGGACAGGGGCAGACTATGGCTACACCTTC.